This T cell receptor beta chain was documented in a study of T cell responses to AZD1222 COVID-19 vaccine. As for the study in general: Second doses that came at about 4 or about 12 weeks were put together. Overall study findings and caveats: Repertoire sampling happened only post peak T cell response. Spike-specific TCR breadth rose after two AZD1222 doses, and depth rose as well.

The CDR3 consists of 14 residues. The V gene lost 6 bases and the J gene lost 1 base, with 12 bases spanning the gap. Germline CDR1 reads MDHEN; CDR2 reads SYDVKM. Clones were sequenced by immunoSEQ multiplex PCR, and TCRdb holds only the in-frame ones, with some missing. Here the sample spans roughly 180,000 clones, around 91% being singletons. Concerning this clone itself: Antigen specificity is unknown.

The sequencing used peripheral blood, collected on day 0 of AZD1222 vaccination. This TCR was recovered from an adult in good health. The chain uses TRBV28 and TRBJ1-1; D unresolved. The CDR3 sequence is CASSPEHPNTEAFF. The CDR3 nucleotides are TGTGCCAGCAGCCCCGAACACCCGAACACTGAAGCTTTCTTT.